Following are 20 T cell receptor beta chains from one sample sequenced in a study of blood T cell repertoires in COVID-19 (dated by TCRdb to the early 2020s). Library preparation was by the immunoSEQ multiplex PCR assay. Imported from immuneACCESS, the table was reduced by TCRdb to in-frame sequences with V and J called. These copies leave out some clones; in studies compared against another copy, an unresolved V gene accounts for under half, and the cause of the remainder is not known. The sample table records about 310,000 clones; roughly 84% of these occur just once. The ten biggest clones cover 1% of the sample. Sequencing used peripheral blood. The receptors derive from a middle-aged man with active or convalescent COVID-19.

Written as DNA, the CDR3 is TGTGCCAGCAGTGAATTCAGACAGGGAAATCAGCCCCAGCATTTT. This gives the protein CASSEFRQGNQPQHF. The chain links TRBV6-1 to TRBJ1-5; 7 nucleotides match TRBD1. This CDR3 spans 15 amino acids. The junction had 5 bases not matched to a gene; V was cut back by 2 bases and J by 4 bases. Germline-derived CDR1 and CDR2 are MNHNS and SASEGT.

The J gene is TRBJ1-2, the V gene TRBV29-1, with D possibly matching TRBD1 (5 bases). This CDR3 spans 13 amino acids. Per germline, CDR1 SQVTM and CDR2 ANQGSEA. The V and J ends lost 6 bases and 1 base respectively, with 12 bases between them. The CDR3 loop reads CSVDVDSNYGYTF. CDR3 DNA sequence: TGCAGCGTCGACGTTGACAGTAACTATGGCTACACCTTC.

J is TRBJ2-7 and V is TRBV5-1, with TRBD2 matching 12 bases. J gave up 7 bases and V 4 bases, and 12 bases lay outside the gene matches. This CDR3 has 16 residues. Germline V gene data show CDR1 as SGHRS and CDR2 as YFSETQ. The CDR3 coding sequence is TGCGCCAGCAGCCCATCCCTAGCGGGAGGGCCGGTTGAGCAGTACTTC. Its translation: CASSPSLAGGPVEQYF.

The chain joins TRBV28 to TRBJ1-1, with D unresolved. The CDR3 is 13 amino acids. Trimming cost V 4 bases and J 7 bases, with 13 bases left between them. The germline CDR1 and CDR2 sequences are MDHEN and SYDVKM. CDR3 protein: CASSSGVTVEAFF. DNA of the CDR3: TGTGCCAGCAGTTCAGGTGTGACGGTTGAAGCTTTCTTT.

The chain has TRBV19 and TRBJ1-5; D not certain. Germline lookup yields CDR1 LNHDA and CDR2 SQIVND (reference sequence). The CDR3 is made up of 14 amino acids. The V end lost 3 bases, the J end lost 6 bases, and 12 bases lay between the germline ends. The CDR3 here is CASSILGEGQPQHF. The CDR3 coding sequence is TGTGCCAGTAGTATCCTCGGGGAGGGTCAGCCCCAGCATTTT.

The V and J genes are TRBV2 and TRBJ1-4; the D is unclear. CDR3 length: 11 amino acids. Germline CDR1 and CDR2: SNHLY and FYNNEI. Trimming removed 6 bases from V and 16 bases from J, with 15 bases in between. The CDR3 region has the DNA TGTGCCAGCAGCAACGCTGCCGGGAGGTTTTTT. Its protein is CASSNAAGRFF.

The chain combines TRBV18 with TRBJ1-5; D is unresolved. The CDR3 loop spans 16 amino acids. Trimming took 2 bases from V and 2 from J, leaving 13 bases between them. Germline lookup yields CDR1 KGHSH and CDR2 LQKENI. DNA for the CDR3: TGTGCCAGCTCACCAAGTAGCCGGGGTGGCAATCAGCCCCAGCATTTT. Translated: CASSPSSRGGNQPQHF.

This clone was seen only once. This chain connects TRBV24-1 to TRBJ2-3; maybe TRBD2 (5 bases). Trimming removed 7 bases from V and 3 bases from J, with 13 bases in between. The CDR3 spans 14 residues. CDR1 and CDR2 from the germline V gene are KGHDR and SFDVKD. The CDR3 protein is CATSRDGRTDTQYF. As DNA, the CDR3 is TGTGCCACCAGCCGGGATGGGAGAACAGATACGCAGTATTTT.

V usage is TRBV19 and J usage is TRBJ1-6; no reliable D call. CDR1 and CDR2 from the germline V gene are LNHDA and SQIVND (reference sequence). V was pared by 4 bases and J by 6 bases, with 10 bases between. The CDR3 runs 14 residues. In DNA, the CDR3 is TGTGCCAGTAGTAACGGGGTTGCTAATTCACCCCTCCACTTT. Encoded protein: CASSNGVANSPLHF.

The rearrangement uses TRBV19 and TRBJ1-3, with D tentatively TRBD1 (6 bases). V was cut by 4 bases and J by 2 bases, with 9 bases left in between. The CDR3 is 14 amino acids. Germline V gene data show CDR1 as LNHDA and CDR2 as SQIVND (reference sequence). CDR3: CASSTGGAGNTIYF. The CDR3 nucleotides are TGTGCCAGTAGTACGGGGGGCGCTGGAAACACCATATATTTT.

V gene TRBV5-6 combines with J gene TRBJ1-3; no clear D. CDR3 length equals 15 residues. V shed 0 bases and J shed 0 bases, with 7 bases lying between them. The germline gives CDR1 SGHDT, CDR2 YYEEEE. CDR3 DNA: TGTGCCAGCAGCTTGGCTTTCAGCTCTGGAAACACCATATATTTT. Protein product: CASSLAFSSGNTIYF.

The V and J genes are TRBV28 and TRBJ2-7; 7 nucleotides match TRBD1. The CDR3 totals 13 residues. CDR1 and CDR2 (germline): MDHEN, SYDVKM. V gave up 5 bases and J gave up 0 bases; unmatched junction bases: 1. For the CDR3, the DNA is TGTGCCAGCAGTGGACAGGACTCCTACGAGCAGTACTTC. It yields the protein CASSGQDSYEQYF.

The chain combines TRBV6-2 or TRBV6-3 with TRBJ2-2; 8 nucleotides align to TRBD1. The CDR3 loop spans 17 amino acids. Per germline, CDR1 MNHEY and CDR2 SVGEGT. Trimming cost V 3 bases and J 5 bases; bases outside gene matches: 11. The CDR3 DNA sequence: TGTGCCAGCAGTTATGACGACAGGGGAGGTAGGACCGGGGAGCTGTTTTTT. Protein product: CASSYDDRGGRTGELFF.

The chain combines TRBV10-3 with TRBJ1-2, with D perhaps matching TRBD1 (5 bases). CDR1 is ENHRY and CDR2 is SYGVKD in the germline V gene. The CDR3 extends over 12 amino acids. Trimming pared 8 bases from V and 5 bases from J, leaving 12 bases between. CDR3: CAIRGGEYGYTF. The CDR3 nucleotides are TGTGCCATCCGGGGGGGGGAATATGGCTACACCTTC.

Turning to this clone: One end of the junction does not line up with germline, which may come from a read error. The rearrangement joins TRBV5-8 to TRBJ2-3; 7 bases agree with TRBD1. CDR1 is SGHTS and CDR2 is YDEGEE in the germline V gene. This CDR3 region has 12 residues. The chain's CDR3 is CASSLTRDRGFF. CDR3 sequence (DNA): TGTGCCAGCAGCTTAACCCGGGACAGAGGATTTTTT. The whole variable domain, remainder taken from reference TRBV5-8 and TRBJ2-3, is EAGVTQSPTHLIKTRGQQATLRCSPISGHTSVYWYQQALGLGLQFLLWYDEGEERNRGNFPPRFSGRQFPNYSSELNVNALELEDSALYLCASSLTRDRGFFGPGTRLTVL.

Here the CDR3 reads CASSLREAEQFF. As DNA, the CDR3 is TGTGCCAGCAGCTTAAGGGAGGCTGAGCAGTTCTTC. The chain combines TRBV7-8 with TRBJ2-1; the D gene is possibly TRBD2 (6 bases). Germline V CDR1 and CDR2: SGHVS, FQNEAQ. This CDR3 has 12 residues. Trimming cost V 2 bases and J 9 bases, with 8 bases left between them.

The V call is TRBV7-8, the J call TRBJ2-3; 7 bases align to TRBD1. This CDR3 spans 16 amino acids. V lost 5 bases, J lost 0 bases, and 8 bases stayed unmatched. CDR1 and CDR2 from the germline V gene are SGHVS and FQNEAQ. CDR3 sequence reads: CASSPKGAYSTDTQYF. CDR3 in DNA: TGTGCCAGCAGCCCCAAGGGGGCTTATAGCACAGATACGCAGTATTTT.

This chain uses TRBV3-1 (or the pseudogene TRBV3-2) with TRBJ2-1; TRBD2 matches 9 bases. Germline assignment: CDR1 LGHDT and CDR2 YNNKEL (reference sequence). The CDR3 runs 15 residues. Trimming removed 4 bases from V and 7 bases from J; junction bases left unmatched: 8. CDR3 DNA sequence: TGTGCCAGCAGCCTTAATAGCGGGGGTACGAATGAGCAGTTCTTC. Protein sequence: CASSLNSGGTNEQFF.

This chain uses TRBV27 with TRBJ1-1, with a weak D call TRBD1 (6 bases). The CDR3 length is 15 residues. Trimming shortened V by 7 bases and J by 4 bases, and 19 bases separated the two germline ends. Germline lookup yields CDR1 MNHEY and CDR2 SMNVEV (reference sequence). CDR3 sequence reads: CASTRLGADGTEAFF. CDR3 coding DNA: TGTGCCAGCACCCGGCTGGGGGCGGACGGCACTGAAGCTTTCTTT.

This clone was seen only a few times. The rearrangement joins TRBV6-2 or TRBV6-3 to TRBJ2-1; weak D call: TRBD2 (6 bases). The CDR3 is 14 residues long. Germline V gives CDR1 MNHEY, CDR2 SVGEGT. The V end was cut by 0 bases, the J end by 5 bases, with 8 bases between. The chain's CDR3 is CASSYSTSNNEQFF. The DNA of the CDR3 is TGTGCCAGCAGTTACTCGACTAGTAACAATGAGCAGTTCTTC.